Shown below are 25 T cell receptor beta chains from a single sample sequenced in a study of T cell clonality in common variable immunodeficiency. Some clones are missing from TCRdb's copy, which holds only in-frame ones; the method was immunoSEQ multiplex PCR. This sample includes about 37,000 clones with no singletons; its ten biggest clones take up 0.95%. Sequencing input: peripheral blood mononuclear cells. The receptors were sampled from a person between 18 and 69 years old in good health.

This clone was found many times. Read data end 3 residues before the CDR3 end; the end is taken from the germline J gene. This sequence joins TRBV30 and TRBJ1-5; TRBD1 matches at 10 bases. Germline V gene sequence: CDR1 GTSNPN, CDR2 SVGIG (reference sequence). This CDR3 is built from 16 residues. V lost 2 bases and J lost 4; bases outside the gene matches: 8. CDR3 DNA, as far as it was read: TGTGCCTGGAGTCGCTGGGGGACAGGGGAAAATCAGCCC. Its protein is CAWSRWGTGENQP. The complete CDR3 protein is CAWSRWGTGENQPQHF. The full variable domain, its missing parts supplied by reference TRBV30 and TRBJ1-5, is SQTIHQWPATLVQPVGSPLSLECTVEGTSNPNLYWYRQAAGRGLQLLFYSVGIGQISSEVPQNLSASRPQDRQFILSSKKLLLSDSGFYLCAWSRWGTGENQPQHFGDGTRLSIL.

This clone was seen repeatedly, ten times or more. The read gets to within 3 residues of the CDR3 end, and the germline J gene fills in the rest. The chain carries TRBV7-8 and TRBJ1-1, with TRBD1 matching over 8 bases. From germline, CDR1 is SGHVS and CDR2 FQNEAQ. The CDR3 sequence is 14 residues long. With 4 bases clipped from V and 1 base from J, the junction kept 2 bases outside the gene matches. The covered CDR3 bases are TGTGCCAGCAGCTATGACAGGGGGAACACTGAA. Encoded protein: CASSYDRGNTE. The full CDR3 protein is CASSYDRGNTEAFF.

This clone came up many times. The read falls 3 residues short of the CDR3 end, and the missing part is taken from the germline J gene. The rearrangement joins TRBV7-2 to TRBJ2-1, with unresolved D. The ends were cut back, 5 bases at V and 2 bases at J, with 10 bases in the middle. Germline CDR1 reads SGHTA; CDR2 reads FQGNSA. The CDR3 loop spans 14 amino acids. CDR3 DNA, as far as it was read: TGTGCCAGCAGCCTCCAGTCTGCCTACAATGAG. Protein product: CASSLQSAYNE. The full CDR3 sequence reads CASSLQSAYNEQFF.

This clone showed up many times. The read ends 3 residues before the CDR3 terminus; that terminus is restored from the germline J gene. The rearrangement uses TRBV9 and TRBJ2-1, with D possibly matching TRBD2 (6 bases). V gave up 1 base and J gave up 0 bases, with 8 bases separating them. The CDR3 length is 15 residues. Germline CDR1 reads SGDLS; CDR2 reads YYNGEE. The DNA read from the CDR3 is TGTGCCAGCAGCGTATTGCGGGACTCCTACAATGAG. Protein product: CASSVLRDSYNE. The whole CDR3 is CASSVLRDSYNEQFF.

The sample holds many counts of this clone. The read halts 3 residues ahead of the CDR3 end, with the missing end drawn from the germline J gene. The genes are TRBV5-6 and TRBJ1-1, with a possible D match to TRBD1 (6 bases). CDR3 length: 14 amino acids. Germline lookup yields CDR1 SGHDT and CDR2 YYEEEE. The germline V and J ends were trimmed by 7 bases and 0 bases, with 13 bases remaining between them. CDR3: CASQTGHLNTEAFF. The DNA read from the CDR3 is TGTGCCAGCCAAACGGGACATTTGAACACTGAA.

Ten or more counts support this clone. CDR3 loop: CASSYEFRAVNEQFF. Incomplete CDR3 DNA: TGTGCCAGCAGCTACGAGTTCCGAGCGGTCAATGAG. The rearrangement uses TRBV7-9 and TRBJ2-1, with a tentative D call TRBD2 (5 bases). The observed sequence ends 3 residues before the CDR3 terminus, with the missing tail filled in from the germline J gene. Germline-derived CDR1 and CDR2 are SEHNR and FQNEAQ (reference sequence). CDR3 size: 15 residues. The V end was cut by 4 bases, the J end by 6 bases, with 16 bases between.

Ten or more counts support this clone. The CDR3 end is not reached by the read, which stops 3 residues before it; the germline J gene fills it in. The chain couples TRBV7-2 to TRBJ1-5; no clear D. CDR1 is SGHTA and CDR2 is FQGNSA in the germline V gene. The V end lost 1 base, the J end lost 3 bases, and 10 bases lay between the germline ends. This CDR3 spans 15 amino acids. The CDR3: CASSLVSSTNQPQHF. CDR3 bases read: TGTGCCAGCAGCTTAGTTTCCTCTACCAATCAGCCC.

This clone has a count of ten or more. The read terminates 3 residues before the CDR3 end, so the remaining end is supplied by the germline J gene. The rearrangement uses TRBV10-3 and TRBJ2-6; D is possibly TRBD1 (5 bases). This CDR3 has 15 residues. V was pared by 2 bases and J by 1 base, with 6 bases between. Germline values: CDR1 ENHRY, CDR2 SYGVKD. The CDR3 here is CAISEQGSGANVLTF. The part of the CDR3 DNA that was read is TGTGCCATCAGTGAGCAGGGATCTGGGGCCAACGTC.

This clone was counted ten times or more. The sequenced fragment ends 3 residues before the CDR3 boundary, so the rest is inferred from the germline J gene. The rearrangement joins TRBV7-8 to TRBJ2-7; 12 positions match TRBD2. CDR3 length: 17 amino acids. In germline, CDR1 is SGHVS, CDR2 FQNEAQ. J was trimmed by 2 bases and V by 1 base; bases with no gene match: 6. Incomplete CDR3 DNA: TGTGCCAGCAGCTTAGTGGGGGCTAGCGGGGGGGCCTACGAG. Its protein product is CASSLVGASGGAYE. In full, the CDR3 is CASSLVGASGGAYEQYF.

This clone was seen repeatedly, ten times or more. The read halts 3 residues ahead of the CDR3 end, with the missing end drawn from the germline J gene. J is TRBJ2-5 and V is TRBV4-1; 8 nucleotides align to TRBD2. The V gene's germline CDR1 is MGHRA and CDR2 YSYEKL. Trimming removed 0 bases from V and 1 base from J; junction bases left unmatched: 4. This CDR3 spans 16 amino acids. CDR3 DNA, as far as it was read: TGCGCCAGCAGCCAAGATGAGCGGGGGATCCAAGAGACC. Translated, it gives CASSQDERGIQET. The CDR3 as a whole reads CASSQDERGIQETQYF.

This clone appeared many times. The CDR3 end falls 3 residues outside the read, so it is completed with the germline J gene. This chain links TRBV29-1 with TRBJ1-1, with D possibly TRBD1 on 6 matching bases. The germline V gene has CDR1 SQVTM and CDR2 ANQGSEA. V was pared by 5 bases and J by 6 bases, with 10 bases between. The CDR3 spans 11 residues. The CDR3 DNA, read in part, is TGCAGCGTTTCCCGACAGGCTGAA. The encoded protein is CSVSRQAE. The entire CDR3 protein reads CSVSRQAEAFF.

This clone was detected ten times or more. The junction departs from germline at one end; a sequencing error may be responsible. The read comes to an end 3 residues before the CDR3 does, leaving the germline J gene to fill in the end. The rearrangement joins TRBV7-7 to TRBJ2-5; TRBD2 matches 7 bases. The CDR3 has 16 residues. Germline values: CDR1 SSHAT, CDR2 FNYEAQ (reference sequence). The CDR3 protein is CASSFHPPGEGETQYF. The sequenced CDR3 bases are TGTGCTAGCAGCTTTCACCCCCCCGGGGAGGGAGAGACC.

This clone was seen repeatedly, ten times or more. Read coverage stops 3 residues before the CDR3 terminus; the germline J gene supplies the remainder. This chain links TRBV3-1 (or the pseudogene TRBV3-2) with TRBJ2-4, with TRBD2 identical over 14 bases. CDR3 length: 19 residues. J was trimmed by 5 bases and V by 3 bases; bases with no gene match: 12. Germline CDR1 reads LGHDT; CDR2 reads YNNKEL (reference sequence). The CDR3 bases that were read are TGTGCCAGCAGCCATTCTAGACTAGCGGGGGGGCCTCAGGAAAACATT. This codes for CASSHSRLAGGPQENI. The entire CDR3 is CASSHSRLAGGPQENIQYF.

This clone was counted many times. The sequenced fragment ends 3 residues before the CDR3 boundary, so the rest is inferred from the germline J gene. The chain is built from TRBV30 and TRBJ2-7; no clear D gene. Deletions cut 2 bases from V and 6 bases from J, with 8 bases between. The CDR3 runs 11 residues. Germline loops: CDR1 GTSNPN, CDR2 SVGIG (reference sequence). The CDR3 bases that were read are TGTGCCTGGAGTCCCTCCAGCGAG. It encodes CAWSPSSE. The full-length CDR3 reads as CAWSPSSEQYF.

This clone was seen at least ten times. The CDR3 end lies 3 residues beyond the end of the read and is filled in from the germline J gene. The chain recombines TRBV5-4 with TRBJ2-2; TRBD1 agrees at 9 bases. Germline CDR1 and CDR2: SGHNT and YYREEE (reference sequence). This CDR3 comprises 15 residues. The trim removed 4 bases at V and 4 bases at J, leaving 5 bases unmatched. The CDR3 spells CASSPGTGITGELFF. The sequenced CDR3 bases are TGTGCCAGCAGCCCGGGGACAGGGATCACCGGGGAG.

This clone was detected ten times or more. The CDR3 extends 3 residues past the end of the read, so its final part is completed from the germline J gene. V gene TRBV5-1 combines with J gene TRBJ2-3; 12 nucleotides align to TRBD2. CDR3 length: 20 amino acids. Per the germline V gene, CDR1 is SGHRS and CDR2 is YFSETQ. V shed 4 bases, J shed 0 bases, and the junction held 15 bases outside the gene matches. Incomplete CDR3 DNA: TGCGCCAGCAGCCCCCAAGCGATCCTAGCGGGGGGGCCTAGCACAGATACG. It translates to CASSPQAILAGGPSTDT. The CDR3 as a whole reads CASSPQAILAGGPSTDTQYF.

In its sample, this clone was seen many times. The CDR3 is cut off 3 residues early in the read; its end comes from the germline J gene. This chain joins TRBV6-2 or TRBV6-3 and TRBJ1-1, with no clear D. Trimming shortened V by 6 bases and J by 4 bases, and 6 bases separated the two germline ends. CDR1 MNHEY and CDR2 SVGEGT come from the germline V gene. The CDR3 spans 11 residues. CDR3 DNA, as far as it was read: TGTGCCAGCAGACTATTCACTGAA. This translates into CASRLFTE. The entire CDR3 is CASRLFTEAFF.

This clone has a count of ten or more. The DNA read from the CDR3 is TGTGCCAGTAGCTCACGGTCGGGTCCGCAGGGGGCCAAAAACATT. This encodes CASSSRSGPQGAKNI. The whole CDR3 sequence reads CASSSRSGPQGAKNIQYF. The chain uses TRBV19 and TRBJ2-4; D perhaps matches TRBD1 (6 bases). The read finishes 3 residues shy of the CDR3 end, and the germline J gene is used to complete it. CDR1 and CDR2 (germline): LNHDA, SQIVND (reference sequence). The CDR3 runs 18 residues. V was pared by 6 bases and J by 1 base, with 22 bases between.

This clone was seen ten or more times. The observed sequence ends 3 residues before the CDR3 terminus, with the missing tail filled in from the germline J gene. This sequence joins TRBV20-1 and TRBJ2-1, with D uncertain. CDR1 and CDR2 from the germline V gene are DFQATT and SNEGSKA (reference sequence). CDR3 length equals 14 residues. V was pared by 0 bases and J by 2 bases, with 8 bases between. This chain's CDR3 is CSARDPGPYNEQFF. CDR3 bases read: TGCAGTGCTAGAGATCCGGGTCCCTACAATGAG.

The sample holds many counts of this clone. With the read ending 3 residues before the CDR3 end, the germline J gene is used to fill in that end. The chain recombines TRBV18 with TRBJ2-7; a possible D gene is TRBD1 (5 bases). The CDR3 has 16 residues. The ends were cut back, 1 base at V and 2 bases at J, with 15 bases in the middle. Germline V gene data show CDR1 as KGHSH and CDR2 as LQKENI. The DNA read from the CDR3 is TGTGCCAGCTCACCACTTCACGCGGACACCGCCTACGAG. It encodes CASSPLHADTAYE. The whole CDR3 region reads CASSPLHADTAYEQYF.

This clone came up many times. The read finishes 3 residues shy of the CDR3 end, and the germline J gene is used to complete it. The gene calls are TRBV19 and TRBJ2-7; D may be TRBD1 (6 bases). V lost 3 bases and J 4 bases, leaving 10 bases between the germline ends. The CDR3 is made up of 13 amino acids. Germline-derived CDR1 and CDR2 are LNHDA and SQIVND (reference sequence). CDR3 bases read: TGTGCCAGTAGTATGAAAGGGGGTTACGAG. Translating it yields CASSMKGGYE. The entire CDR3 sequence reads CASSMKGGYEQYF. The variable domain in full, with the rest retrieved from reference TRBV19 and TRBJ2-7, is DGGITQSPKYLFRKEGQNVTLSCEQNLNHDAMYWYRQDPGQGLRLIYYSQIVNDFQKGDIAEGYSVSREKKESFPLTVTSAQKNPTAFYLCASSMKGGYEQYFGPGTRLTVT.

This clone showed up many times. The read gets to within 3 residues of the CDR3 end, and the germline J gene fills in the rest. This chain joins TRBV9 and TRBJ2-5, with 12 bases fitting TRBD2. The V and J ends lost 4 bases and 5 bases, in that order; junction bases with no gene match: 6. CDR1 is SGDLS, CDR2 YYNGEE, per germline. This CDR3 contains 15 residues. The CDR3 sequence: CASSSGLAGFETQYF. Incomplete CDR3 DNA: TGTGCCAGCAGCTCAGGACTAGCGGGGTTCGAGACC.

This clone was recorded at least ten times. The sequenced fragment ends 3 residues before the CDR3 boundary, so the rest is inferred from the germline J gene. The chain employs TRBV5-1 and TRBJ2-2; D unclear. The CDR3 runs to 15 residues. V was clipped by 1 base and J by 1 base, with 8 bases between them. Germline V gene sequence: CDR1 SGHRS, CDR2 YFSETQ. The CDR3 DNA, read in part, is TGCGCCAGCAGCTTGATTACTGTGAACACCGGGGAG. This sequence encodes CASSLITVNTGE. The entire CDR3 protein is CASSLITVNTGELFF.

Ten or more counts support this clone. The sequence runs out 3 residues before the end of the CDR3; the remainder is reconstructed from the germline J gene. The chain joins TRBV19 to TRBJ2-2, with D unclear. Germline V gene sequence: CDR1 LNHDA, CDR2 SQIVND (reference sequence). CDR3 size: 10 residues. CDR3 DNA (partial): TGTGCCAGTAGTCCAACGGGG. Residues: CASSPTG. The full CDR3 protein reads CASSPTGLFF.

This clone has ten or more counts. The CDR3 loop is CASSPGDRAYGYTF. The CDR3 DNA, read in part, is TGTGCCAGCTCACCGGGCGACAGGGCCTATGGC. J is TRBJ1-2 and V is TRBV18; TRBD1 aligns across 7 bases. The CDR3 end lies 3 residues beyond the end of the read and is filled in from the germline J gene. The germline V gene has CDR1 KGHSH and CDR2 LQKENI. The CDR3 is 14 residues long. V dropped 3 bases and J dropped 4; count of bases not matched to a gene: 5.